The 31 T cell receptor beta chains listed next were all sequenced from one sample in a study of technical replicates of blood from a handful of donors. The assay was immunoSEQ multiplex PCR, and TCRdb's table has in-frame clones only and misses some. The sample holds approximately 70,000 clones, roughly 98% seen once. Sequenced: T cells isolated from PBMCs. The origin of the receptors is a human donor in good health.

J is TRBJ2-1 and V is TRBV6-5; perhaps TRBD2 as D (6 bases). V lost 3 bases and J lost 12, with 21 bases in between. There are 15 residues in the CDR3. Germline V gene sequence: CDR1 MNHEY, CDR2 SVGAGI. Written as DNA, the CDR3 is TGTGCCAGCAGTTATACCACTTTGGGCGGGATGGTGCAGTTCTTC. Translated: CASSYTTLGGMVQFF.

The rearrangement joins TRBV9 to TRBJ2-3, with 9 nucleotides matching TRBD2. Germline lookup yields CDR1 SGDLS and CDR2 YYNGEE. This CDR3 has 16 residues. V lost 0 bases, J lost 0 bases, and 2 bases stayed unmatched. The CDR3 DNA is TGTGCCAGCAGCGTAGCTAGCGGGACTAGCACAGATACGCAGTATTTT. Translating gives CASSVASGTSTDTQYF.

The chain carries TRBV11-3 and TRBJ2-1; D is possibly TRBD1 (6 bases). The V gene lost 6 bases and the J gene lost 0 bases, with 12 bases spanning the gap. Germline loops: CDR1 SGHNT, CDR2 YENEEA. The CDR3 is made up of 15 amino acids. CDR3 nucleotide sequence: TGTGCCAGCAGAAGGGACACTAGCTCCTACAATGAGCAGTTCTTC. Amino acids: CASRRDTSSYNEQFF.

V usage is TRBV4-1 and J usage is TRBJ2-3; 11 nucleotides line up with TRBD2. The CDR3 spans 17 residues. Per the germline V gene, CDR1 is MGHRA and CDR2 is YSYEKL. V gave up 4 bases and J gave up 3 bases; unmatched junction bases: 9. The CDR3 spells CASSLLLAGVRTDTQYF. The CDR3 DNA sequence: TGCGCCAGCAGCCTACTACTAGCGGGAGTTAGAACAGATACGCAGTATTTT.

CDR3: CASSGDEQYF. CDR3 DNA: TGTGCCAGCAGTGGCGACGAGCAGTACTTC. This chain connects TRBV25-1 to TRBJ2-7; no firm D call. V lost 4 bases to trimming and J lost 5 bases, with 3 bases between them. CDR3 size: 10 residues. The germline CDR1 and CDR2 sequences are MGHDK and SYGVNS.

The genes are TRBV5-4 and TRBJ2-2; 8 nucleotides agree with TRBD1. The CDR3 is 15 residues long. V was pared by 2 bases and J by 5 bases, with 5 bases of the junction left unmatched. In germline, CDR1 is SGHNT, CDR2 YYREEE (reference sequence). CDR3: CASSFQGALTGELFF. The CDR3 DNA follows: TGTGCCAGCAGCTTCCAGGGGGCATTAACCGGGGAGCTGTTTTTT.

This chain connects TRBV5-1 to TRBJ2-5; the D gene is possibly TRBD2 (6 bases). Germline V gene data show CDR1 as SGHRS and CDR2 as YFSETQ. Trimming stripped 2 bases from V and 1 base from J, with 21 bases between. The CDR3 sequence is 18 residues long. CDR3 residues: CASSFQVGPGDPQETQYF. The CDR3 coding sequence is TGCGCCAGCAGCTTCCAGGTAGGGCCGGGGGACCCCCAAGAGACCCAGTACTTC.

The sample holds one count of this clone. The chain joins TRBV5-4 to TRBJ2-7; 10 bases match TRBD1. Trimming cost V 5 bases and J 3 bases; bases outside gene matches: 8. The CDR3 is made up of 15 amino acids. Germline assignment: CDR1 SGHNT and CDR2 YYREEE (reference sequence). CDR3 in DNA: TGTGCCAGCAGTTACAGACAGGGGGCGCGCTACGAGCAGTACTTC. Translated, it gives CASSYRQGARYEQYF.

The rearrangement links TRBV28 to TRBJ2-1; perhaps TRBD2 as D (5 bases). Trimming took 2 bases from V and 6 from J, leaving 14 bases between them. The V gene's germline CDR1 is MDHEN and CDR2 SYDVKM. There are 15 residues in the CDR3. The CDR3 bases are TGTGCCAGCAGTTTAGTGGTCTCGGGATTCAATGAGCAGTTCTTC. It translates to CASSLVVSGFNEQFF.

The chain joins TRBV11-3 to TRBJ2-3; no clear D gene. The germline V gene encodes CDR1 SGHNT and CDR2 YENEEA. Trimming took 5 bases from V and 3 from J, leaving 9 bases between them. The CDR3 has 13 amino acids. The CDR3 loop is CASSERPTDTQYF. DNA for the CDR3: TGTGCCAGCAGCGAGCGCCCGACAGATACGCAGTATTTT.

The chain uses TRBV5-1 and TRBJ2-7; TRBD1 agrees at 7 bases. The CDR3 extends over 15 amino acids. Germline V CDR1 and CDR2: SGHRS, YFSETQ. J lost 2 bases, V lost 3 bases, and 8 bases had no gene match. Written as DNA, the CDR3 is TGCGCCAGCAGCTCCTATCCCGGGACAGCCTACGAGCAGTACTTC. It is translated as CASSSYPGTAYEQYF.

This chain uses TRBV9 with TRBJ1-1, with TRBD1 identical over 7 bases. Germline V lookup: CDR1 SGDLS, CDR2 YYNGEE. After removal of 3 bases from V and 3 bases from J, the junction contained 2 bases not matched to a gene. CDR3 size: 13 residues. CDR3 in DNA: TGTGCCAGCAGCGAAGACAGGGACACTGAAGCTTTCTTT. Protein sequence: CASSEDRDTEAFF.

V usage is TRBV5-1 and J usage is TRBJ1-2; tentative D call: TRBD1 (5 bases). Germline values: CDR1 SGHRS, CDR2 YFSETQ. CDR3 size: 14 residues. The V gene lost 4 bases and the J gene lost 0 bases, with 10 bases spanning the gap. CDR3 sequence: CASSIGGTNYGYTF. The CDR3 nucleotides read TGCGCCAGCAGCATTGGGGGGACTAACTATGGCTACACCTTC.

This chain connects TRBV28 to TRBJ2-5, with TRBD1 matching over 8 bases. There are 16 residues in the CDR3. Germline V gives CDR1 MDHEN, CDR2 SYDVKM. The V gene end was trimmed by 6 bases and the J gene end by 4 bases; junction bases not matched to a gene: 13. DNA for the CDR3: TGTGCCAGCAGAACAGCCCAGACAGGGGTACGAGAGACCCAGTACTTC. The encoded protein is CASRTAQTGVRETQYF. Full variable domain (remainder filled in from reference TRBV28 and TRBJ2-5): DVKVTQSSRYLVKRTGEKVFLECVQDMDHENMFWYRQDPGLGLRLIYFSYDVKMKEKGDIPEGYSVSREKKERFSLILESASTNQTSMYLCASRTAQTGVRETQYFGPGTRLLVL.

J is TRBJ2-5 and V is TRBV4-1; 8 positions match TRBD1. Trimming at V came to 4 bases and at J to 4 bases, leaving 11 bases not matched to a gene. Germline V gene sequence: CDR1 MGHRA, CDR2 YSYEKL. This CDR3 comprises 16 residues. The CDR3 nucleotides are TGCGCCAGCAGCCCAGGACAGGGTTTTGGTCGAGAGACCCAGTACTTC. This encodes CASSPGQGFGRETQYF.

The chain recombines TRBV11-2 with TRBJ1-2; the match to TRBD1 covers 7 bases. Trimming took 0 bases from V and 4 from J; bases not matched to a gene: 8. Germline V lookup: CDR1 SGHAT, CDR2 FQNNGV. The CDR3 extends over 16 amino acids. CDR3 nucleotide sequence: TGTGCCAGCAGCTTAGATCAGGCAGGGGGGTTCTATGGCTACACCTTC. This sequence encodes CASSLDQAGGFYGYTF. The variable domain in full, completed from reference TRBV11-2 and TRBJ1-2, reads EAGVAQSPRYKIIEKRQSVAFWCNPISGHATLYWYQQILGQGPKLLIQFQNNGVVDDSQLPKDRFSAERLKGVDSTLKIQPAKLEDSAVYLCASSLDQAGGFYGYTFGSGTRLTVV.

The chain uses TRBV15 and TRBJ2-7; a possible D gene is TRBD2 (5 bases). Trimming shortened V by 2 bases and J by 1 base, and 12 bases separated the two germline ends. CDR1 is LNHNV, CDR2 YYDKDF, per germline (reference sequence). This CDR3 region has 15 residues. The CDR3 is CATSRLPGLSYEQYF. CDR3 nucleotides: TGTGCCACCAGCAGACTACCGGGGTTATCCTACGAGCAGTACTTC.

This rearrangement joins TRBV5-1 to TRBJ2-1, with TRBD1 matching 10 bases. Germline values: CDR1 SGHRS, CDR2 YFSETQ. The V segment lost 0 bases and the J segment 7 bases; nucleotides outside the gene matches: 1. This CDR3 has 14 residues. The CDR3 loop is CASSLGQGANEQFF. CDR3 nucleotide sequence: TGCGCCAGCAGCTTGGGACAGGGGGCGAATGAGCAGTTCTTC.

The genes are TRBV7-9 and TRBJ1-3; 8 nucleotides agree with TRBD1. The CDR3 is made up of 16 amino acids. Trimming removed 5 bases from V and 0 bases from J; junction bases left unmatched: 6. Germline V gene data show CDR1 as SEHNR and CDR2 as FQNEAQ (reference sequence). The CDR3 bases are TGTGCCAGCAGCCACACTGACAGGGGCTCTGGAAACACCATATATTTT. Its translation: CASSHTDRGSGNTIYF.

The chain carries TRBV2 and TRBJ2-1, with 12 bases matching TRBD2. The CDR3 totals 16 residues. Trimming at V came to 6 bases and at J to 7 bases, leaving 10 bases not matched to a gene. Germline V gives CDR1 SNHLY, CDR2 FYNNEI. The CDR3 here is CASSTRTSGGRNEQFF. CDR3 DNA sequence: TGTGCCAGCAGCACTCGAACTAGCGGGGGGAGGAATGAGCAGTTCTTC.

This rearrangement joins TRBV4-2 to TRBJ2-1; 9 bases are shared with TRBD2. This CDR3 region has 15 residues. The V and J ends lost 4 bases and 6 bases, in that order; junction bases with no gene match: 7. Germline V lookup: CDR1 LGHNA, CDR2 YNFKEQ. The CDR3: CASSPYEREANEQFF. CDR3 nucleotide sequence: TGTGCCAGCAGCCCCTACGAGCGGGAGGCCAATGAGCAGTTCTTC.

CDR3 sequence reads: CASSLDPYNQPQHF. CDR3 sequence (DNA): TGCGCCAGCAGCTTGGACCCCTATAATCAGCCCCAGCATTTT. V is TRBV5-1 and J is TRBJ1-5, with D hard to call. Germline V gene lookup returns CDR1 SGHRS and CDR2 YFSETQ. CDR3 size: 14 residues. The germline V and J ends were trimmed by 0 bases and 4 bases, with 8 bases remaining between them.

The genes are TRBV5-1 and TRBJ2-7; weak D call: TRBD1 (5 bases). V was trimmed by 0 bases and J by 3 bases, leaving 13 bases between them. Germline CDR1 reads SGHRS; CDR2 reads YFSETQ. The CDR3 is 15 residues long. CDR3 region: CASSLGQLGYYEQYF. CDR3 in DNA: TGCGCCAGCAGCTTGGGACAGTTGGGGTACTACGAGCAGTACTTC.

CDR3: CASGGTQETQYF. The DNA of the CDR3 is TGTGCCAGCGGCGGGACCCAAGAGACCCAGTACTTC. The rearrangement links TRBV28 to TRBJ2-5, with D perhaps matching TRBD2 (6 bases). Germline values: CDR1 MDHEN, CDR2 SYDVKM. The CDR3 extends over 12 amino acids. Trimming removed 8 bases from V and 1 base from J, with 8 bases in between.

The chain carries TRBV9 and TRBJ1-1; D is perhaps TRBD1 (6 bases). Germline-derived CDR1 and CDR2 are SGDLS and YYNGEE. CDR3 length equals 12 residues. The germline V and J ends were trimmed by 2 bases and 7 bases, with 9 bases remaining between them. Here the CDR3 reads CASSVIQGEAFF. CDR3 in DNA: TGTGCCAGCAGCGTGATACAGGGTGAAGCTTTCTTT.

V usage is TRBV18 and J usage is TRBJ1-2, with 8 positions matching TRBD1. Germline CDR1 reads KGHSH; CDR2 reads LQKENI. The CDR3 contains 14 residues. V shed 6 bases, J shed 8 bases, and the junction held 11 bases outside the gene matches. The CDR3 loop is CASSPKTGASGYTF. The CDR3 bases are TGTGCCAGCTCCCCGAAGACAGGGGCCTCCGGCTACACCTTC.

CDR3 loop: CASSLELAGAGGETQYF. Here the CDR3 DNA reads TGCGCCAGCAGCTTGGAACTAGCGGGAGCCGGGGGGGAGACCCAGTACTTC. J is TRBJ2-5 and V is TRBV5-1; TRBD2 agrees at 11 bases. This CDR3 has 17 residues. The V and J ends lost 0 bases and 5 bases, in that order; junction bases with no gene match: 9. Germline lookup yields CDR1 SGHRS and CDR2 YFSETQ.

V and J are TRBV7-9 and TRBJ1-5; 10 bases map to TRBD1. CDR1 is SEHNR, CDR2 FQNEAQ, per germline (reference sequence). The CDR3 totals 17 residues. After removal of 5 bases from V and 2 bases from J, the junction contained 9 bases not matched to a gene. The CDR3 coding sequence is TGTGCCAGCAGCCCGGACAGGGGGTCTTTTGGCAATCAGCCCCAGCATTTT. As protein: CASSPDRGSFGNQPQHF.

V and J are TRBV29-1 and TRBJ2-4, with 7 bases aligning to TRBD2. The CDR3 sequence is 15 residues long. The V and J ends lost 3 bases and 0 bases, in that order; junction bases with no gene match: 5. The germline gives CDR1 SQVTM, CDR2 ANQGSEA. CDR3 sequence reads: CSVEGGGLAKNIQYF. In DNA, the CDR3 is TGCAGCGTTGAGGGGGGGGGTTTAGCCAAAAACATTCAGTACTTC.

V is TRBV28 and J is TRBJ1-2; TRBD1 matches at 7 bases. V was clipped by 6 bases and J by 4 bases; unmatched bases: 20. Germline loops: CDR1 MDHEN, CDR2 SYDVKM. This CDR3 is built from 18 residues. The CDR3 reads CASRADRDLDVTSYGYTF. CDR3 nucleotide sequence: TGTGCCAGCAGGGCCGACAGGGACCTCGACGTCACCTCCTATGGCTACACCTTC.

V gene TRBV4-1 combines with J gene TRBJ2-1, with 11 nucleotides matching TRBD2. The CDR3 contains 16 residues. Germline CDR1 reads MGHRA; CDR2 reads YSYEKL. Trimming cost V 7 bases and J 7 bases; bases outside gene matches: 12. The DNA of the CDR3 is TGCGCCAGCACCTTCCATGGGCTAGCGGGAGGAAATGAGCAGTTCTTC. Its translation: CASTFHGLAGGNEQFF.